One and the same sample provided the 2 T cell receptor beta chains below, sequenced in a study of CXCR3-negative and CXCR3-positive naive CD8 T cells. Preparation of TRB cDNA libraries relied on 5' RACE carrying UMI labels. TCRdb reprocessed the 5' RACE reads, with one entry per CDR3 protein and no DNA. This repertoire includes about 56,000 distinct CDR3 sequences. Sequenced input: memory CD8+ T cells from blood. The receptor source for this set is a human donor in good health. Some clones in this sample may be carry-over from other donors' samples.

The chain recombines TRBV7-2 with TRBJ2-7; TCRdb's D call, TRBD2, is unchecked because there is no DNA. Germline V gene lookup returns CDR1 SGHTA and CDR2 FQGNSA. The length of the CDR3 is 14 residues. The chain's CDR3 is CASSEIGTTYEQYF.

This CDR3 is CSAPQGLELFF. The chain has TRBV29-1 and TRBJ2-1; lacking DNA, the TRBD1 call made by TCRdb goes unchecked. Germline V gives CDR1 SQVTM, CDR2 ANQGSEA. This CDR3 comprises 11 residues.